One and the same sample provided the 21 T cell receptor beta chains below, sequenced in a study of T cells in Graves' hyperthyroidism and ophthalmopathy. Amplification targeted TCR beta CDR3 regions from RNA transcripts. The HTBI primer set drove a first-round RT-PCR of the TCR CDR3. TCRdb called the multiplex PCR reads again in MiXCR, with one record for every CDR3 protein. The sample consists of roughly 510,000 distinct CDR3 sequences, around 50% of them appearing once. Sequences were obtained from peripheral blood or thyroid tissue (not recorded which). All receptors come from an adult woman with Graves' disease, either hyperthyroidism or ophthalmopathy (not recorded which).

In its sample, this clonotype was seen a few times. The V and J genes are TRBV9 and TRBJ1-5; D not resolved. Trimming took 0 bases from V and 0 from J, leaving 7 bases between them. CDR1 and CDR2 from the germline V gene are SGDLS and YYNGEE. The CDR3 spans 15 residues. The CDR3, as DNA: TGTGCCAGCAGCGTAGAACCGAATAGCAATCAGCCCCAGCATTTT. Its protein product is CASSVEPNSNQPQHF.

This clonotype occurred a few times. The CDR3 here is CASSVRGAEAFF. CDR3 sequence (DNA): TGTGCCAGTAGTGTCAGGGGCGCTGAAGCTTTCTTT. The rearrangement uses TRBV19 and TRBJ1-1; possible D gene TRBD1, 6 bases. Germline CDR1 is LNHDA and CDR2 is SQIVND (reference sequence). The V and J ends lost 5 bases and 6 bases respectively, with 10 bases between them. The CDR3 has 12 residues.

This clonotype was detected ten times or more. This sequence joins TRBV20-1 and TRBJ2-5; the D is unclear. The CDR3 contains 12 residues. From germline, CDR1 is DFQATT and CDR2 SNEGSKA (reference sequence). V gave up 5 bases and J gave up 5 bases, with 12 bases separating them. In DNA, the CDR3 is TGCAGTGCTGGCTTGGGCGTCGAGACCCAGTACTTC. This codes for CSAGLGVETQYF.

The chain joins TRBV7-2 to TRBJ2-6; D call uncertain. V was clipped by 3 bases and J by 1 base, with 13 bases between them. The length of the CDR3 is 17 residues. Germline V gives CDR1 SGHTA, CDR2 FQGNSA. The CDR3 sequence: CASSFPRILSGANVLTF. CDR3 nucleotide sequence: TGTGCCAGCAGCTTTCCGCGGATCCTGTCTGGGGCCAACGTCCTGACTTTC.

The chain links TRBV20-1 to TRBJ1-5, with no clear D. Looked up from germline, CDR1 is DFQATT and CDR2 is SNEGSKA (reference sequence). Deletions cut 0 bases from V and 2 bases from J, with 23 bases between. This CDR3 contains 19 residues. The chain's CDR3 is CSARDVTMGTNYGNQPQHF. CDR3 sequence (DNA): TGCAGTGCTAGAGATGTCACCATGGGCACTAACTATGGCAATCAGCCCCAGCATTTT.

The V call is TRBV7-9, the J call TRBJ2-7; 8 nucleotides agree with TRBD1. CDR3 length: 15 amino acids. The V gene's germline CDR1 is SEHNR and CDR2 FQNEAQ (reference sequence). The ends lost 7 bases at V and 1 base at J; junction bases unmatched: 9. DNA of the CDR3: TGTGCCAGCACCCAGGGGGCAGGGGGTTCCTACGAGCAGTACTTC. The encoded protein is CASTQGAGGSYEQYF. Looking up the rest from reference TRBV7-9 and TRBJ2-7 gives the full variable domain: DTGVSQNPRHKITKRGQNVTFRCDPISEHNRLYWYRQTLGQGPEFLTYFQNEAQLEKSRLLSDRFSAERPKGSFSTLEIQRTEQGDSAMYLCASTQGAGGSYEQYFGPGTRLTVT.

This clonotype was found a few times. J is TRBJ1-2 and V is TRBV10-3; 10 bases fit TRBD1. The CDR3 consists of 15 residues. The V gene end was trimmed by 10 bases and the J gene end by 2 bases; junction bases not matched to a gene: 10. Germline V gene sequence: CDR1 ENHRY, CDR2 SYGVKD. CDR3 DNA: TGTGCCACTACGGGCGTGACAGGGGGCAACTATGGCTACACCTTC. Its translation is CATTGVTGGNYGYTF.

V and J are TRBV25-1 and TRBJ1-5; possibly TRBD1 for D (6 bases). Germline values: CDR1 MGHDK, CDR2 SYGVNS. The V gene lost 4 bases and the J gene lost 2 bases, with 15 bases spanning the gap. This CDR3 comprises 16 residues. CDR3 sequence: CASSALVGAGNQPQHF. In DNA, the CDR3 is TGTGCCAGCAGTGCCCTAGTGGGGGCCGGCAATCAGCCCCAGCATTTT.

The CDR3 coding sequence is TGCAGCGTTTCTCAGGGGGGCGGCTACACCTTC. It encodes CSVSQGGGYTF. This chain connects TRBV29-1 to TRBJ1-2, with 7 bases matching TRBD1. CDR1 is SQVTM and CDR2 is ANQGSEA in the germline V gene. V gave up 5 bases and J gave up 8 bases; unmatched junction bases: 5. The CDR3 has 11 residues. The variable domain in full, with the rest retrieved from reference TRBV29-1 and TRBJ1-2, is SAVISQKPSRDICQRGTSLTIQCQVDSQVTMMFWYRQQPGQSLTLIATANQGSEATYESGFVIDKFPISRPNLTFSTLTVSNMSPEDSSIYLCSVSQGGGYTFGSGTRLTVV.

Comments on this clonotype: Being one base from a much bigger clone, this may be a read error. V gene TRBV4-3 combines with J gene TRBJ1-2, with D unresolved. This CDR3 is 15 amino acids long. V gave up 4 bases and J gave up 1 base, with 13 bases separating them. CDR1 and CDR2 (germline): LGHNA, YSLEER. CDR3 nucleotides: TGCGCCAGCAGCCGAATGGTTTCGGGTAACTATGGCTACACCTTC. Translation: CASSRMVSGNYGYTF.

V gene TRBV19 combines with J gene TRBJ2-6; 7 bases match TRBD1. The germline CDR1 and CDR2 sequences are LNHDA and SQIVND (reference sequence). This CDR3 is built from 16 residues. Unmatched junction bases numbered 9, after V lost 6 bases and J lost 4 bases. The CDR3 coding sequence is TGTGCCAGTAGCCGACAGGGATGGTCAGGGGCCAACGTCCTGACTTTC. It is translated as CASSRQGWSGANVLTF.

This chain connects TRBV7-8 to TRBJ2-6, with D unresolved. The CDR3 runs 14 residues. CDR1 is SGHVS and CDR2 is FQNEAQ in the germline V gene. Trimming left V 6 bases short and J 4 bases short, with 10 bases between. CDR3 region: CASSFIGGANVLTF. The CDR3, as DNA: TGTGCCAGCAGTTTTATAGGGGGGGCCAACGTCCTGACTTTC.

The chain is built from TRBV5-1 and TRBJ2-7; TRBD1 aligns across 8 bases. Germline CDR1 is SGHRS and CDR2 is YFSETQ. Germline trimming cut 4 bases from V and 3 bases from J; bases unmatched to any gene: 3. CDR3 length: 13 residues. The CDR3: CASSHDRGYEQYF. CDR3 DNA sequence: TGCGCCAGCAGCCATGACAGGGGCTACGAGCAGTACTTC.

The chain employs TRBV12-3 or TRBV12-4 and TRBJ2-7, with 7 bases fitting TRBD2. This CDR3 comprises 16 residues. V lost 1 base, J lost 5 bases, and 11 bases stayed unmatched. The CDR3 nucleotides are TGTGCCAGCAGTTTAGGGGGGGGGTCTGGACTTAACGAGCAGTACTTC. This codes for CASSLGGGSGLNEQYF.

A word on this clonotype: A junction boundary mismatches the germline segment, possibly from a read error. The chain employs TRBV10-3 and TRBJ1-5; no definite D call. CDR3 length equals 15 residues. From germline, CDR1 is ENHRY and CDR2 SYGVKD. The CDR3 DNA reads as TGTGCCATCAGGGGAGGACCCTTACCCAATCGGCCCCAGCATTTT. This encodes CAIRGGPLPNRPQHF.

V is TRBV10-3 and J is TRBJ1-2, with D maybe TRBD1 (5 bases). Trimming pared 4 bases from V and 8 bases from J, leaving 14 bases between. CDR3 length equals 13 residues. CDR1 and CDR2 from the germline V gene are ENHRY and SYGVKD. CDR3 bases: TGTGCCATCAGTGCCCGGGACTTTGAAGGCTACACCTTC. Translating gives CAISARDFEGYTF.

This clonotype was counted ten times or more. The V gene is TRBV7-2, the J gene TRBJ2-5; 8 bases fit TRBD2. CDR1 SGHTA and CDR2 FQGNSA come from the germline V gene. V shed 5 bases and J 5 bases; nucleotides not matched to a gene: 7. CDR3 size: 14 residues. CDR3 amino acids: CASSAPPGGETQYF. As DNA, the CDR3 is TGTGCCAGCAGCGCTCCCCCGGGGGGGGAGACCCAGTACTTC.

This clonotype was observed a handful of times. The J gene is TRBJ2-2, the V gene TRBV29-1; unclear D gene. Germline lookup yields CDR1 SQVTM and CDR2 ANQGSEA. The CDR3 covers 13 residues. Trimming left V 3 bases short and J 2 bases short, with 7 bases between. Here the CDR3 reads CSVDPQNTGELFF. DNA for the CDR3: TGCAGCGTTGATCCCCAAAACACCGGGGAGCTGTTTTTT.

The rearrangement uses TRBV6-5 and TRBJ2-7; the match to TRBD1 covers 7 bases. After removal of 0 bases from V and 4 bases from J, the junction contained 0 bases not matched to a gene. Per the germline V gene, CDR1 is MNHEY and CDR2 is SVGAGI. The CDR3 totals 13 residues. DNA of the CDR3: TGTGCCAGCAGTTACTCACAGGGGTACGAGCAGTACTTC. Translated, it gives CASSYSQGYEQYF.

The CDR3 here is CASSLGGARGIGYTF. As DNA, the CDR3 is TGTGCCAGCAGCTTAGGAGGGGCGAGGGGCATTGGCTACACCTTC. The chain links TRBV7-9 to TRBJ1-2; D is possibly TRBD1 (5 bases). The CDR3 is 15 residues long. The V gene's germline CDR1 is SEHNR and CDR2 FQNEAQ (reference sequence). V lost 1 base and J lost 7, with 16 bases in between.

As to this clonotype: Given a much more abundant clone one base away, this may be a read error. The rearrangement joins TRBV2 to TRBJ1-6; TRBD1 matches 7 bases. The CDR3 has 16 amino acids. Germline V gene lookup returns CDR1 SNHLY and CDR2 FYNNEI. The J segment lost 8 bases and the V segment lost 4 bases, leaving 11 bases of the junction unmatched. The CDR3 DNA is TGTGCCAGCAGTGTATCGGCAGGGGGTAAGGATTCACCCCTCCACTTT. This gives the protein CASSVSAGGKDSPLHF. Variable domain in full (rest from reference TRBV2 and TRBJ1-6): EPEVTQTPSHQVTQMGQEVILRCVPISNHLYFYWYRQILGQKVEFLVSFYNNEISEKSEIFDDQFSVERPDGSNFTLKIRSTKLEDSAMYFCASSVSAGGKDSPLHFGNGTRLTVT.